This T cell receptor (beta chain) came from a study of T cells in Graves' hyperthyroidism and ophthalmopathy. Overall study: Blood was drawn when the patient was first diagnosed and still untreated.

The study's findings and limits: Most clonotypes expanded in the thyroid (above 0.001) were also present in blood.

The V gene lost 8 bases and the J gene lost 11 bases, with 15 bases spanning the gap. Germline V lookup: CDR1 MNHEY, CDR2 SMNVEV (reference sequence). The CDR3 has 11 residues. What was amplified from RNA transcripts were TCR beta CDR3 regions. HTBI primers drove first-round RT-PCR of the TCR CDR3. In TCRdb, the multiplex PCR reads were re-called with MiXCR into one record per CDR3 protein. Of almost 250,000 distinct CDR3 sequences detected, around 25% appear once; the ten largest clones hold around 32%. This clonotype was counted many times. Its antigen is not identified. This chain connects TRBV27 to TRBJ1-1, with TRBD1 as a possible D gene (6 bases). The receptor was isolated from a woman aged 35 to 49 with Graves' ophthalmopathy. Sample: blood. The CDR3: CASGSTGGAFF. In DNA, the CDR3 is TGTGCCAGCGGTTCGACAGGAGGGGCTTTCTTT.